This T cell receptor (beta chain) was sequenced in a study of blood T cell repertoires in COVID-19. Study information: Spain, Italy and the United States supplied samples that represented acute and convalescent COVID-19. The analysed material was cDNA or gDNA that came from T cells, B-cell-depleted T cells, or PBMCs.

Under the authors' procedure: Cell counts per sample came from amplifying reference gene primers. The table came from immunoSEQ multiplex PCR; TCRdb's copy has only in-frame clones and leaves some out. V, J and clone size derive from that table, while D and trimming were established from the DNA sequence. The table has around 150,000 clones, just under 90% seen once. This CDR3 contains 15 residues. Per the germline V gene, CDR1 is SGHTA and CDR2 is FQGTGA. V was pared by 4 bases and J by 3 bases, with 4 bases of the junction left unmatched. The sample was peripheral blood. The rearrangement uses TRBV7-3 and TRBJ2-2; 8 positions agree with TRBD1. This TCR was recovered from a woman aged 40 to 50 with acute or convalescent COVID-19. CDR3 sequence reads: CASSSGTGYTGELFF. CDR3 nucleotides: TGTGCCAGCAGCTCCGGGACAGGTTACACCGGGGAGCTGTTTTTT.